This TCR beta chain emerged from a study of blood T cell repertoires in COVID-19. Looking at the study overall: PBMCs, B-cell-depleted T cells, or T cells provided the cDNA or gDNA that made up the material.

Per the study methods: Reference gene primer amplification in the assay estimated nucleated cell counts. Assay used: immunoSEQ multiplex PCR; TCRdb lists only in-frame clones, some missing. D and trimming come from the DNA, and the V and J calls and clone size come from that table. The sample yields roughly 100,000 clones, around 90% seen once. Per the germline V gene, CDR1 is DFQATT and CDR2 is SNEGSKA (reference sequence). The CDR3 runs to 17 residues. V gave up 3 bases and J gave up 2 bases, with 23 bases separating them. The chain joins TRBV20-1 to TRBJ2-7; D is perhaps TRBD1 (6 bases). The sequencing input was peripheral blood. This sequence originates from a woman of 80 years or more with active COVID-19. In DNA, the CDR3 is TGCAGTGCTAGTAGGTCCCCCCACAGGGTTACTCCCTACGAGCAGTACTTC. Amino acid sequence: CSASRSPHRVTPYEQYF.